This T cell receptor (beta chain) was recorded in a study of CXCR3-negative and CXCR3-positive naive CD8 T cells. The study, taken as a whole, reports: TRBV-TRBJ usage matched between naive CXCR3-negative and CXCR3-positive cells but not between memory cells. Freshly isolated PBMCs were used in most assays, given partial CXCR3 loss after freezing. Relative to memory CD8+ cells, whose diversity was much lower, both naive subsets had comparably high diversity.

Comments on this clonotype: Its specificity is not known.

All CD8+ T cell subsets were sorted in triplicate at 300,000 to 350,000 cells each. In germline, CDR1 is MNHEY, CDR2 SVGEGT. This CDR3 has 15 residues. All TRB cDNA libraries came from 5' RACE performed with UMI labels. Each CDR3 protein gets one entry in TCRdb, which reprocessed the 5' RACE reads and gives no DNA. The ten most abundant clones cover roughly 14% of a sample with 30,000 to 40,000 distinct CDR3 sequences. The chain couples TRBV6-2 or TRBV6-3 to TRBJ2-2; checking the TCRdb D call of TRBD1 is not possible without DNA. The sequenced sample consisted of memory CD8+ T cells from blood. The sequence derives from a human donor in good health. Some clones in this sample may be carry-over from other donors' samples. This chain's CDR3 is CASSYPPGITGELFF.